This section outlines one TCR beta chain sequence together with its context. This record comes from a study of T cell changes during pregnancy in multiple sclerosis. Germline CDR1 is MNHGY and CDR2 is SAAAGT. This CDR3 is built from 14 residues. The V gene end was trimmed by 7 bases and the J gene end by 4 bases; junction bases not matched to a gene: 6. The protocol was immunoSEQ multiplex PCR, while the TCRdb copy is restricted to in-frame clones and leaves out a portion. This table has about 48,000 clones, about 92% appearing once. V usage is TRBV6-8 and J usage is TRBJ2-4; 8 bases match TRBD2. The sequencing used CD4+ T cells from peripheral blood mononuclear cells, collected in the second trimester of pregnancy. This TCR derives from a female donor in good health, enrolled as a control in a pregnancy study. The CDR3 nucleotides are TGTGCCAGCACCGCAGCGGGAGAGAAAAACATTCAGTACTTC. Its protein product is CASTAAGEKNIQYF.